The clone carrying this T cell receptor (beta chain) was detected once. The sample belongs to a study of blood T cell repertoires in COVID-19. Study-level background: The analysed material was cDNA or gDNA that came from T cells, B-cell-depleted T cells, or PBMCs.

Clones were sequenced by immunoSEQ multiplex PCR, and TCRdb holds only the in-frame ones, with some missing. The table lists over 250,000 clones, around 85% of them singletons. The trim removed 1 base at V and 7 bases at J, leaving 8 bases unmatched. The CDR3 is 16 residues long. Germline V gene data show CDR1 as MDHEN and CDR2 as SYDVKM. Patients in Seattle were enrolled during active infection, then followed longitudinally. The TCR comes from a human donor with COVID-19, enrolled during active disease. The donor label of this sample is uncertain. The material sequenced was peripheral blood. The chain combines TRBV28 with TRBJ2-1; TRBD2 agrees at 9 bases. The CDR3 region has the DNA TGTGCCAGCAGTTTATCGGCGGGAGGGCCTGGAAATGAGCAGTTCTTC. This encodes CASSLSAGGPGNEQFF.